Here is one T cell receptor (beta chain) with its context. This sample is drawn from a study of blood T cell repertoires in COVID-19. Overall study: Samples representing acute and convalescent COVID-19 were sourced from the United States, Italy and Spain. The cDNA or gDNA used as material had been derived from T cells, B-cell-depleted T cells, or PBMCs.

Germline values: CDR1 SNHLY, CDR2 FYNNEI. J was trimmed by 4 bases and V by 10 bases; bases with no gene match: 3. This CDR3 is 13 amino acids long. Original methodology: Amplification of reference gene primers was used by the study to estimate nucleated cell counts. Repertoires were generated with immunoSEQ multiplex PCR, while TCRdb's copy carries only in-frame clones and drops some. V and J calls and clone size come straight from that table; D and trimming were deduced from the DNA. The data show about 70,000 clones, about four fifths seen once. The clonotype comes from a man between 65 and 85 years old who had recovered from COVID-19. The sequenced sample consisted of peripheral blood. V gene TRBV2 combines with J gene TRBJ2-1; 11 bases line up with TRBD2. The CDR3 DNA reads as TGTGCCACCCGACTAGCGGGATACAATGAGCAGTTCTTC. Translated, it gives CATRLAGYNEQFF. Based on the CDR3 plus reference TRBV2 and TRBJ2-1, the full variable domain is EPEVTQTPSHQVTQMGQEVILRCVPISNHLYFYWYRQILGQKVEFLVSFYNNEISEKSEIFDDQFSVERPDGSNFTLKIRSTKLEDSAMYFCATRLAGYNEQFFGPGTRLTVL.